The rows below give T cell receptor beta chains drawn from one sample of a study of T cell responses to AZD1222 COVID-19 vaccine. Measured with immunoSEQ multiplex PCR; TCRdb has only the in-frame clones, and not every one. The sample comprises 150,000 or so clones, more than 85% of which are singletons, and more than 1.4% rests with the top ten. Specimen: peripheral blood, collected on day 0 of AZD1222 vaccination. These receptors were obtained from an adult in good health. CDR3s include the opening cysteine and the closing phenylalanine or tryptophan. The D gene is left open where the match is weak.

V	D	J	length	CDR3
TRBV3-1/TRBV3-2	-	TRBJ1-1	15	CASSQDQRENTEAFF
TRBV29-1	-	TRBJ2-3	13	CSVEGTGTDTQYF
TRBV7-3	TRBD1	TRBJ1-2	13	CASSLRDREGYTF
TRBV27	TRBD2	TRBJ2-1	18	CASSLKPGWTSGYNEQFF
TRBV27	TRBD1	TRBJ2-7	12	CASSGTGHEQYF
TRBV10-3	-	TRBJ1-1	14	CAISGERMNTEAFF
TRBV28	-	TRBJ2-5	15	CASSLQAGDQETQYF
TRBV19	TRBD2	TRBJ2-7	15	CASSIGGGRRSEQYF
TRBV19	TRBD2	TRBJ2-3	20	CASSRRVASGSRKVTDTQYF
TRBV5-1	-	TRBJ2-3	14	CASSLRQGTDTQYF
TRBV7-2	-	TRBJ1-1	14	CASSPNLGVTEAFF
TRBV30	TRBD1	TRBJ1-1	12	CAWETGVTEAFF
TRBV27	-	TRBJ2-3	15	CASSPRGPSTDTQYF
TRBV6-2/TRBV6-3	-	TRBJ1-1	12	CASSTTIGWAFF
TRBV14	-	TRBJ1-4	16	CASSQGGGFPNEKLFF
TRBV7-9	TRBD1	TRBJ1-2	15	CASSRRQGRLSGYTF
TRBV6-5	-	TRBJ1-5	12	CASNRQGPHWHF
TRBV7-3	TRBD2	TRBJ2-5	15	CASSSTSGVQETQYF
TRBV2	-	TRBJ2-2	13	CATRTQNTGELFF
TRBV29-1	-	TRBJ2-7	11	CSVWDSYEQYF
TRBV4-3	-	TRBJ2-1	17	CASSTVGQPLSYNEQFF
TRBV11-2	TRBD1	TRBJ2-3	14	CASSGTGGTDTQYF
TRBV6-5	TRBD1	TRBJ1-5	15	CASRRDRDSNQPQHF
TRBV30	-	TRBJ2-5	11	CAWSAQETQYF
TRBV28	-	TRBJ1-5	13	CASSPPTGQPQHF
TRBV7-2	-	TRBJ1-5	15	CATTPNAGSNQPQHF
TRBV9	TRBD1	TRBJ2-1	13	CASSGGQGNEQFF
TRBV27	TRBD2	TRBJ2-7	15	CASSPLAGGRLEQYF
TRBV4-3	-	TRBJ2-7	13	CASSQVQGYEQYF
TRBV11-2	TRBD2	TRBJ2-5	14	CASSLQRGWETQYF
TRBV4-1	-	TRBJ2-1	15	CASSFRDTLYNEQFF
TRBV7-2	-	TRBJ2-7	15	CASSFSGGSLYEQYF
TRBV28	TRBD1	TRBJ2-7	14	CATSGDRVLIEQYF
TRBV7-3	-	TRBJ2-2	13	CASSYTRTGELFF
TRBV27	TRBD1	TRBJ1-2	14	CASSLSGQGVGYTF
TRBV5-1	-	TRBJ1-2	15	CASSLGQGRHYGYTF
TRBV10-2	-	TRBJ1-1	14	CASSFGRANTEAFF
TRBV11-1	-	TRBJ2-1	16	CASSLGQGVSWVEQFF
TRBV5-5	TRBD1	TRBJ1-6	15	CASSFQGTANSPLHF
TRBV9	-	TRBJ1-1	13	CASSVLGNTEAFF
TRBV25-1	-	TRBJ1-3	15	CASSGWGGRGNTIYF
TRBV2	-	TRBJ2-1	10	CASSSNEQFF